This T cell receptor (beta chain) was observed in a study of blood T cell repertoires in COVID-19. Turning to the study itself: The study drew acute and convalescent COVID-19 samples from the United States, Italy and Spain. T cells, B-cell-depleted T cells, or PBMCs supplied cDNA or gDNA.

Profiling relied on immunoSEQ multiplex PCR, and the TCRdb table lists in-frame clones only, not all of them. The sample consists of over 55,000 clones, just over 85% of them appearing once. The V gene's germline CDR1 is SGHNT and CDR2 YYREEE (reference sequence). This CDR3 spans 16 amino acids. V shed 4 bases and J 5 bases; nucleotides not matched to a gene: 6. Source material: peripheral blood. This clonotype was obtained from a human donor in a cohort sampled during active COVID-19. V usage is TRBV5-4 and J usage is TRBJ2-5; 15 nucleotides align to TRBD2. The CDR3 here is CASSRTSGGGLETQYF. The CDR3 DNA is TGTGCCAGCAGCAGGACTAGCGGGGGGGGCCTCGAGACCCAGTACTTC.